The source of this TCR beta chain is a study of read filtering for tumor transcriptome and immune sequencing. Study background: Among patients, some 17 were male and 14 female, aged about 45 to 85 (mean about 70). General study points: This fraction held mixed bone marrow immune cells after CD138-negative sorting. IR-seq and RNA-seq agreed better without single-read clonotypes. Roughly four fifths of IR-seq clonotypes had one read, totaling 3% to 4% of reads; RNA-seq: approximately 73% and 42%.

The library was built from roughly 400 ng RNA with molecular barcoded adaptors for alpha/delta and beta/gamma chains. Via MiXCR, TCRdb re-called the reads, giving one row per CDR3 protein. The sample has thousands of distinct CDR3 sequences, about a quarter seen once. This clonotype was recorded many times. Its antigen is undetermined. This CDR3 spans 14 amino acids. V was cut by 6 bases and J by 4 bases, with 12 bases left in between. Germline V gene lookup returns CDR1 MNHNS and CDR2 SASEGT. The clonotype was recovered from a donor at least 40 years old with multiple myeloma. The sequencing input was a population of CD138-negative cells sorted from bone marrow. The chain carries TRBV6-1 and TRBJ2-2; D unclear. CDR3 nucleotides: TGTGCCAGCAGGGTTGGCAGAACCACCGGGGAGCTGTTTTTT. Its protein is CASRVGRTTGELFF.